The 29 T cell receptor beta chains presented below share a single source sample, sequenced in a study of OX40 agonist ivuxolimab in advanced cancers. TCRdb's table, derived via immunoSEQ multiplex PCR, lists solely in-frame clones and lacks some. The sample lists fewer than 30,000 clones, approximately 83% occurring once. This sample comprised CD4+ or CD8+ T cells sorted from blood, obtained in a trial of the OX40 agonist ivuxolimab. Every receptor here comes from an adult with an advanced solid tumor such as melanoma, head and neck, liver or kidney cancer.

J is TRBJ2-1 and V is TRBV10-2, with a tentative D call TRBD2 (5 bases). This CDR3 has 15 residues. CDR1 is WSHSY and CDR2 is SAAADI in the germline V gene. V was cut by 2 bases and J by 0 bases, with 8 bases left in between. For the CDR3, the DNA is TGCGCCAGCAGTGAGCGGGGTAGCTCCTACAATGAGCAGTTCTTC. The encoded protein is CASSERGSSYNEQFF.

The chain links TRBV9 to TRBJ1-5; perhaps TRBD1 as D (6 bases). Germline V lookup: CDR1 SGDLS, CDR2 YYNGEE. The ends were cut back, 3 bases at V and 0 bases at J, with 10 bases in the middle. The CDR3 sequence is 15 residues long. The CDR3 loop is CASSEGHHSNQPQHF. The CDR3, as DNA: TGTGCCAGCAGCGAGGGACACCATAGCAATCAGCCCCAGCATTTT.

The chain links TRBV6-5 to TRBJ1-1; TRBD1 is a possible D gene (5 bases). There are 14 residues in the CDR3. The germline V and J ends were trimmed by 0 bases and 10 bases, with 15 bases remaining between them. The germline CDR1 and CDR2 sequences are MNHEY and SVGAGI. This chain's CDR3 is CASSYSEGINLAFF. As DNA, the CDR3 is TGTGCCAGCAGTTACTCGGAGGGGATAAACTTAGCTTTCTTT.

The chain recombines TRBV6-1 with TRBJ2-1; 11 positions agree with TRBD2. J was trimmed by 8 bases and V by 2 bases; bases with no gene match: 2. The V gene's germline CDR1 is MNHNS and CDR2 SASEGT. This CDR3 is 14 amino acids long. The CDR3 sequence is CASSELAGGYEQFF. CDR3 DNA: TGTGCCAGCAGTGAACTAGCGGGGGGCTATGAGCAGTTCTTC.

The chain has TRBV4-3 and TRBJ2-7; 7 bases map to TRBD1. This CDR3 contains 15 residues. V dropped 0 bases and J dropped 3; count of bases not matched to a gene: 5. Germline V gene lookup returns CDR1 LGHNA and CDR2 YSLEER. Here the CDR3 DNA reads TGCGCCAGCAGCCAAGACGCGGACAGGCTCTACGAGCAGTACTTC. Its translation is CASSQDADRLYEQYF.

The V and J genes are TRBV5-1 and TRBJ1-1, with no clear D. The CDR3 has 12 amino acids. Germline CDR1 and CDR2: SGHRS and YFSETQ. The V end was cut by 0 bases, the J end by 8 bases, with 8 bases between. The CDR3 spells CASSLGAAEAFF. The CDR3 DNA is TGCGCCAGCAGCTTGGGGGCAGCCGAAGCTTTCTTT.

This clone has just one count. The J gene is TRBJ2-5, the V gene TRBV11-2; no reliable D call. The CDR3 is 14 residues long. V lost 2 bases and J lost 0, with 7 bases in between. Germline V lookup: CDR1 SGHAT, CDR2 FQNNGV. CDR3: CASSLPTYQETQYF. In DNA, the CDR3 is TGTGCCAGCAGCTTACCCACTTACCAAGAGACCCAGTACTTC.

This clone was seen just once. The J gene is TRBJ1-3, the V gene TRBV4-3; 7 bases are a match to TRBD1. CDR3 length: 17 amino acids. From germline, CDR1 is LGHNA and CDR2 YSLEER. The V and J ends lost 0 bases and 8 bases, in that order; junction bases with no gene match: 13. For the CDR3, the DNA is TGCGCCAGCAGCCAAGACGGGGTGGACAGGATTACGGACACCATATATTTT. It yields the protein CASSQDGVDRITDTIYF.

The chain combines TRBV9 with TRBJ1-2; 9 bases map to TRBD1. The CDR3 is made up of 15 amino acids. Germline loops: CDR1 SGDLS, CDR2 YYNGEE. The junction had 10 bases not matched to a gene; V was cut back by 2 bases and J by 8 bases. CDR3 in DNA: TGTGCCAGCAGCGTCCGACAGGGGGAAGTCGGGGGCTACACCTTC. Amino acid sequence: CASSVRQGEVGGYTF.

J is TRBJ2-1 and V is TRBV4-3; 7 bases are a match to TRBD2. Germline values: CDR1 LGHNA, CDR2 YSLEER. The CDR3 contains 17 residues. V was pared by 0 bases and J by 0 bases, with 5 bases of the junction left unmatched. CDR3: CASSQDMASGSYNEQFF. In DNA form, the CDR3 reads TGCGCCAGCAGCCAAGATATGGCTAGCGGCTCCTACAATGAGCAGTTCTTC.

The J gene is TRBJ2-7, the V gene TRBV5-1; D is possibly TRBD2 (5 bases). The CDR3 consists of 12 residues. Germline assignment: CDR1 SGHRS and CDR2 YFSETQ. Trimming left V 0 bases short and J 10 bases short, with 11 bases between. The CDR3 DNA reads as TGCGCCAGCAGCTTGGGCTGGGGAGAACAGTACTTC. Translated: CASSLGWGEQYF.

This chain links TRBV10-3 with TRBJ2-7; D might be TRBD1 or TRBD2, each matching 5 bases. Per germline, CDR1 ENHRY and CDR2 SYGVKD. Deletions cut 6 bases from V and 3 bases from J, with 12 bases between. The CDR3 has 13 residues. CDR3 loop: CAIREDIIYEQYF. The CDR3 nucleotides read TGTGCCATCAGGGAGGACATTATCTACGAGCAGTACTTC.

The genes are TRBV6-5 and TRBJ1-1; D gene ambiguous. The CDR3 contains 13 residues. Germline CDR1 is MNHEY and CDR2 is SVGAGI. V was pared by 0 bases and J by 7 bases, with 9 bases between. CDR3 residues: CASSYSTGSEAFF. CDR3 sequence (DNA): TGTGCCAGCAGTTACTCGACCGGTAGTGAAGCTTTCTTT.

The V and J genes are TRBV18 and TRBJ2-5; D not resolved. Trimming removed 0 bases at V and 3 bases at J, with 20 bases between. Germline values: CDR1 KGHSH, CDR2 LQKENI. This CDR3 has 18 residues. Written as DNA, the CDR3 is TGTGCCAGCTCACCACCGCTAAGGAGCCCCGTAAGTGAAGAGACCCAGTACTTC. It yields the protein CASSPPLRSPVSEETQYF.

The V and J genes are TRBV10-3 and TRBJ1-4; 9 bases align to TRBD1. CDR3 length equals 14 residues. CDR1 ENHRY and CDR2 SYGVKD come from the germline V gene. V gave up 3 bases and J gave up 8 bases; unmatched junction bases: 4. CDR3 region: CAISEGTGREKLFF. The CDR3 coding sequence is TGTGCCATCAGTGAAGGGACAGGGAGGGAAAAACTGTTTTTT.

The V call is TRBV15, the J call TRBJ1-2; TRBD1 matches at 7 bases. CDR1 LNHNV and CDR2 YYDKDF come from the germline V gene (reference sequence). The CDR3 loop spans 16 amino acids. With V trimmed by 3 bases and J by 0 bases, 7 bases remained unmatched. This CDR3 is CATSSNSGTANYGYTF. CDR3 DNA sequence: TGTGCCACCAGCAGTAACTCCGGGACAGCTAACTATGGCTACACCTTC.

This clone occurred once. This chain joins TRBV7-3 and TRBJ2-1; no firm D call. This CDR3 comprises 14 residues. Trimming took 2 bases from V and 6 from J, leaving 11 bases between them. Germline values: CDR1 SGHTA, CDR2 FQGTGA. DNA for the CDR3: TGTGCCAGCAGCTTAGGTCTAGAAGGCAATGAGCAGTTCTTC. It yields the protein CASSLGLEGNEQFF.

This chain joins TRBV9 and TRBJ1-3; D not certain. Trimming took off 4 bases at V and 0 bases at J, with 17 bases between the two ends. Looked up from germline, CDR1 is SGDLS and CDR2 is YYNGEE. The CDR3 is made up of 17 amino acids. The CDR3 coding sequence is TGTGCCAGCAGCATCTCACTGGACCGGAGCTCTGGAAACACCATATATTTT. Translated, it gives CASSISLDRSSGNTIYF.

The chain joins TRBV9 to TRBJ2-3, with D unclear. Looked up from germline, CDR1 is SGDLS and CDR2 is YYNGEE. V lost 0 bases and J lost 1, with 12 bases in between. The CDR3 has 16 amino acids. The CDR3 nucleotides read TGTGCCAGCAGCGTAGAGGGCAGCTGGGGCACAGATACGCAGTATTTT. Residues: CASSVEGSWGTDTQYF.

The V and J genes are TRBV2 and TRBJ2-7, with D possibly TRBD1 on 6 matching bases. The germline gives CDR1 SNHLY, CDR2 FYNNEI. The CDR3 loop spans 13 amino acids. V was trimmed by 6 bases and J by 3 bases, leaving 12 bases between them. The CDR3, as DNA: TGTGCCAGCAGACGGAGACAGGACTACGAGCAGTACTTC. Residues: CASRRRQDYEQYF.

The chain is built from TRBV18 and TRBJ2-2; a possible D gene is TRBD1 (6 bases). The length of the CDR3 is 17 residues. Trimming took off 4 bases at V and 2 bases at J, with 17 bases between the two ends. Germline assignment: CDR1 KGHSH and CDR2 LQKENI. CDR3 protein: CASSRSSGTPNTGELFF. DNA of the CDR3: TGTGCCAGCTCACGAAGCTCCGGGACACCCAACACCGGGGAGCTGTTTTTT.

The chain links TRBV7-3 to TRBJ2-1, with 9 bases fitting TRBD2. The CDR3 covers 16 residues. Trimming at V came to 5 bases and at J to 2 bases, leaving 7 bases not matched to a gene. Per the germline V gene, CDR1 is SGHTA and CDR2 is FQGTGA. CDR3 amino acids: CASSVYSGGTYNEQFF. In DNA form, the CDR3 reads TGTGCCAGCAGCGTATATAGCGGGGGAACCTACAATGAGCAGTTCTTC.

This clone is classed as medium-sized (0.01 to 0.1%). V gene TRBV6-1 combines with J gene TRBJ2-2; no clear D gene. V lost 3 bases to trimming and J lost 3 bases, with 8 bases between them. Germline lookup yields CDR1 MNHNS and CDR2 SASEGT. The CDR3 is 14 residues long. The DNA of the CDR3 is TGTGCCAGCAGTGACGTCGTCGACACCGGGGAGCTGTTTTTT. Its protein is CASSDVVDTGELFF.

The gene calls are TRBV6-5 and TRBJ2-2; possibly TRBD1 or TRBD2 for D (5 bases each). Between the trimmed V and J ends, which lost 2 bases and 6 bases, there was a span of 7 bases. Germline loops: CDR1 MNHEY, CDR2 SVGAGI. The CDR3 sequence is 13 residues long. In DNA, the CDR3 is TGTGCCAGCAGTTACGGGACCGCCGGGGAGCTGTTTTTT. Its protein product is CASSYGTAGELFF.

The chain has TRBV28 and TRBJ2-5; weak D call: TRBD1 (5 bases). This CDR3 spans 15 amino acids. Trimming pared 1 base from V and 0 bases from J, leaving 9 bases between. Germline loops: CDR1 MDHEN, CDR2 SYDVKM. DNA for the CDR3: TGTGCCAGCAGTTTATACGCAGGGTACCAAGAGACCCAGTACTTC. This codes for CASSLYAGYQETQYF.

The rearrangement joins TRBV10-3 to TRBJ1-1; D is possibly TRBD1 (5 bases). In germline, CDR1 is ENHRY, CDR2 SYGVKD. The CDR3 is made up of 13 amino acids. V lost 8 bases to trimming and J lost 3 bases, with 13 bases between them. The CDR3 DNA follows: TGTGCCATCCGGGACCCGAGGGACACTGAAGCTTTCTTT. Protein: CAIRDPRDTEAFF.

This chain uses TRBV9 with TRBJ1-6; D possibly corresponds to TRBD1 (6 bases). The germline gives CDR1 SGDLS, CDR2 YYNGEE. Trimming pared 7 bases from V and 6 bases from J, leaving 17 bases between. There are 15 residues in the CDR3. This CDR3 reads CASSMGGLSNSPLHF. CDR3 sequence (DNA): TGTGCCAGCTCAATGGGGGGCTTGAGTAATTCACCCCTCCACTTT.

V and J are TRBV9 and TRBJ2-3, with D perhaps matching TRBD2 (6 bases). The V gene lost 4 bases and the J gene lost 3 bases, with 12 bases spanning the gap. Germline V gene lookup returns CDR1 SGDLS and CDR2 YYNGEE. The CDR3 spans 14 residues. CDR3 DNA sequence: TGTGCCAGCAGCCTTGGGGGGTGGACAGATACGCAGTATTTT. This codes for CASSLGGWTDTQYF.

In this sample, this clone turned up once. The rearrangement uses TRBV13 and TRBJ2-1; D gene ambiguous. The CDR3 covers 15 residues. Trimming cost V 3 bases and J 0 bases, with 9 bases left between them. Germline V CDR1 and CDR2: PRHDT, FYEKMQ (reference sequence). CDR3 sequence: CASSFLQSSYNEQFF. The CDR3 nucleotides read TGTGCCAGCAGCTTTTTGCAGAGCTCCTACAATGAGCAGTTCTTC.